The rows below give T cell receptor beta chains drawn from one sample of a study of blood T cell repertoires in COVID-19. The repertoire was sequenced with immunoSEQ multiplex PCR; TCRdb's copy has only in-frame clones and lacks some. The data show about 130,000 clones, roughly 77% seen once. Material: peripheral blood. Every receptor here comes from a woman in her 70s with COVID-19, enrolled during active disease. Both conserved end residues are part of each CDR3. The D gene is left open where the match is weak.

14 TRBD2 TRBJ2-3 TRBV5-1 CASGSSGGADTQYF
16 TRBD1 TRBJ1-5 TRBV19 CASSTWDRGNNQPQHF
12 . TRBJ2-7 TRBV6-6 CASSYGLNEQYF
16 TRBD1 TRBJ1-2 TRBV5-4 CASSLEGTGGTYGYTF
13 . TRBJ2-5 TRBV7-8 CASSAGQQETQYF
15 . TRBJ1-1 TRBV5-4 CASSPGGGVIAEAFF
12 . TRBJ1-2 TRBV30 CAWSASRASYTF
15 TRBD1 TRBJ1-5 TRBV18 CASSRTGDGNQPQHF
13 TRBD1 TRBJ1-1 TRBV30 CAWIGGGGTEAFF
14 . TRBJ2-5 TRBV3-1/TRBV3-2 CASSRGTPQETQYF
17 . TRBJ2-1 TRBV9 CASSGPKQGIGVNEQFF
13 . TRBJ1-6 TRBV2 CASSEAENSPLHF
13 . TRBJ1-1 TRBV2 CASSQTPNTEAFF
14 TRBD1 TRBJ1-3 TRBV5-1 CASSPTGEGNTIYF